There are many counts of the clone carrying this T cell receptor (beta chain). The data derive from a study of regulatory T cells in long-lasting Graves disease. About the research overall: Graves' patients with a new diagnosis had received antithyroid drugs under 3 months.

Arm-PCR with iRepertoire HTBI primers amplified the CDR3 regions for these TCR beta libraries. In TCRdb, the multiplex PCR reads were re-called with MiXCR into one record per CDR3 protein. The sample holds 420,000 or so distinct CDR3 sequences, roughly 17% seen once. There are 16 residues in the CDR3. Germline V gene lookup returns CDR1 SGHNT and CDR2 YENEEA. Deletions cut 5 bases from V and 3 bases from J, with 20 bases between. Specified time point: newly diagnosed GD, antithyroid drugs for less than 3 months. TCR sequences were obtained from RNA taken from PBMCs. These data were also filed under a second study, of T cells in Graves' hyperthyroidism and ophthalmopathy. This second study notes: Orbital computed tomography, thyroid ultrasound, serum thyroxine and TRAb, and clinical symptoms together informed the diagnoses. In the analysis, a 13 V-J model separated ophthalmopathy from stable hyperthyroidism.

Material: peripheral blood mononuclear cells (PBMCs), obtained at new diagnosis, from a patient treated with antithyroid drugs. V gene TRBV11-3 combines with J gene TRBJ2-7; the D is unclear. This TCR was recovered from a woman aged 18-29 years with Graves disease. The CDR3 region has the DNA TGTGCCAGCAGCCACCCGCTAGGACCACCCTTCTACGAGCAGTACTTC. It yields the protein CASSHPLGPPFYEQYF.